This record looks at one T cell receptor (beta chain) sequence and its context. There is no known antigen for this receptor. Base qualities are missing; no much larger clone stands one base away. For CDR1 and CDR2, the germline V gene lists MGHRA and YSYEKL. Trimmed from V: 5 bases; trimmed from J: 5 bases; junction bases lacking a gene match: 4. Measured from the cysteine to the phenylalanine, the CDR3 is 13 residues long. Of all the DNA, just the CDR3 is kept, 39 bases in frame from base 1. The cohort consisted of hundreds of healthy bone marrow donors. At the time of sampling, every cohort member was nominally healthy, though immune exposures that went unrecorded were likely present. Of the 710 or so cohort members, approximately 300 had a positive CMV serostatus and about 350 had a negative one, while no CMV serostatus was recorded for the donor. A peripheral blood sample was provided by each donor, and peripheral blood mononuclear cells were used for TCR beta sequencing. Genomic DNA extraction from the blood cell samples was performed with the Qiagen DNeasy Blood Extraction Kit.

This sample is part of a study of cytomegalovirus exposure and HLA in healthy donors (dated by TCRdb to about 2017). Concerning the study at large: In an earlier analysis of several hundred of the donors, 276 Gb of sequence data and 100 million or so unique TCR beta sequences from some 170 million T cells were reported. To predict cytomegalovirus infection status, the study brought together high-throughput TCR immunosequencing, statistical association of individual TCRs with disease status, and machine learning. Using immunosequencing, the study profiled T cell repertoires from about 610 subjects and related those repertoires to cytomegalovirus serostatus. The later analysis used no new phenotypic data to find candidate immune exposures, relying instead on TCR beta sequences and their occurrence across donors. Among the roughly 400 genotyped donors, 81% belonged to the genetic ancestry cluster associated with self-reported Caucasian donors. HLA typing covered class I and class II loci at four-digit resolution. Donor age, sex, ethnicity and CMV serostatus were compiled together with the repertoire data. Roughly 300 gigabases of sequencing data and around 80 million unique TCR sequences made up an early release that covered fewer than 650 HLA-typed donors. Among about 360 genotyped donors of the cohort, an average of around 240,000 unique TCR beta nucleotide sequences were sequenced per donor, roughly a sixth of them non-productive. Roughly 5 DR-DQ haplotypes were handled as single units for association and clustering, since linkage in the cohort was strong. The aim of the study was to test whether cataloging public T cell receptors could identify signatures of past pathogen exposure. In an earlier analysis of roughly 580 of the donors, high-throughput TCR beta sequencing was used to judge whether each TCR beta V gene segment behaved as functional or pseudogenic. All discovery cohort repertoires had been generated on a single sequencing platform. A later analysis re-examined previously published TCR beta repertoires from 500 to 700 donors and added high-resolution HLA genotyping to investigate patterns of TCR occurrence. A later genetic analysis used genome-wide SNP genotypes for about 65% of the roughly 670 donors, treating that subset as a discovery cohort. In addition to the first cohort of roughly 670 subjects, a separate validation cohort of over 90 different subjects was used. Typing coverage varied by locus: roughly 620-640 donors for A, B, C, DRB1 and DQB1; roughly 500 for DQA1; some 610 for DPA1; 450 to 480 for DPB1.

What the authors observed across the whole study: The classifier was reported to diagnose cytomegalovirus status with high specificity and sensitivity in both the original cohort and the validation cohort. A later analysis found that TCR association rates varied across HLA loci, with DRB1 alleles showing the most associated TCRs and HLA-C alleles the fewest. Some IMGT-functional V segments, including TRBV6-2 and TRBV6-3, could not be told apart with the 87-base-pair reads, so those segments were excluded. Compared with equally common non-associated chains, HLA-associated TCR beta chains in a later analysis were more clonally expanded and had lower generation probabilities. A cluster of highly shared sequence variants was judged likely to represent a technical artifact of the sequencing pipeline. Because HLA typing was unavailable for some donors at each locus, only the typed subset was used in association tests. Across donors, most TCR sequences were observed very rarely, whereas some public TCRs were present in many individuals. A further reported finding was that TCR beta sequences accurately predicted the HLA-A and HLA-B alleles for most subjects in the first cohort. In this cohort, only TCR beta chains were sequenced, and detectable features were limited by the absence of alpha or paired-chain data. Because counts were too low, more than 15 rarely observed V segments, including chromosome 9 orphons, were excluded from the earlier analysis of several hundred of the donors. An association between a missense DCLRE1C variant and V-gene and J-gene trimming of TCR beta chains was found in a later genetic analysis and replicated in an independent cohort. Three of the identified cytomegalovirus-associated TCR beta chains were confirmed in vitro to be specific for cytomegalovirus antigens. Specific HLA alleles were associated with 15,000 to 20,000 TCR beta sequences at a false discovery rate of 0.05 in a later analysis. According to a later genetic analysis, donors in an Asian-associated ancestry cluster had fewer N-insertions in productive TCRs than the approximately 670-donor mean. Several of the top co-occurrence clusters appeared to be linked to parvovirus B19, influenza, CMV and Epstein-Barr virus, according to a later analysis. In an earlier analysis of approximately 600 of the donors, most TCR beta V segments were observed in productive rearrangements about 87% or about 30% of the time, broadly matching IMGT annotations. In a later analysis, most CMV-associated TCR beta chains were found to appear HLA-restricted, with HLA associations seemingly driven largely by CMV exposure. Linkage disequilibrium might explain the correlated functional status among segregating V segments, but an unknown experimental factor could not be excluded. The only immune exposure information available for the cohort was CMV serostatus. The authors suggested that the approach could potentially be generalized to other disease states and immunological phenotypes. When HLA alleles, especially DR and DQ, strongly co-occurred, attributing TCR associations to individual alleles was difficult. Presence/absence analyses assumed roughly uniform sequencing depth across donors, an assumption that may not hold. The study listed approximately 160 TCR beta chains as associated with cytomegalovirus.

The library was built by means of the immunoSEQ multiplex PCR assay. For the multiplex PCR, a mixture combining 60 forward primers for TCR Vbeta segments and 13 reverse primers for TCR Jbeta segments was used. The CDR3 region of rearranged TCR beta genes was amplified from genomic DNA by a multiplex PCR assay. The Illumina HiSeq System was used to sequence the amplified TCR beta libraries as 87-base-pair reads. As for the authors' bioinformatics: A later analysis counted around 72 million unique TCR beta chains across the roughly 700 repertoires, and 9.5 million to 11 million of these chains were shared by at least two donors. Raw reads were error-corrected and collapsed into unique sequences with a nearest-neighbor algorithm that merged closely related sequences to remove PCR and sequencing errors. CDR3 sequences were aligned to IMGT reference sequences to assign V, D and J gene segments. For a sequence to be retained, a match of at least six nucleotides was required to both a V gene segment and a J gene segment. Rearrangements were classified as productive when the CDR3 lacked stop codons and remained in frame with V and J, and all other rearrangements were classified as non-productive. CDR3 was defined by IMGT convention, running from the second conserved V-encoded cysteine to the conserved J-encoded phenylalanine. In an earlier analysis of around 640 of the donors, sequences lacking an unambiguous match to a single V gene segment were excluded. An earlier analysis of a few hundred of the donors classified V segments as functional when productive rearrangements were above 56.7% and as segregating when the standard deviation between donors was above 5%. A statistical classification framework was developed to diagnose cytomegalovirus status using the catalog of TCR beta chain sequences. In a later analysis, TCR nucleotide sequences were compared against IMGT/GENE-DB human TR gene sequences so that V and J genes could be assigned. The TCRdist pipeline was used in a later analysis to assign CDR3 sequences and most-parsimonious VDJ recombination scenarios. In a later analysis, each TCR beta chain was defined by its CDR3 amino acid sequence together with its V-gene family, and reads lacking a unique V-gene family were excluded. As a way to deal with suspected cross-contamination and a sequencing artifact, a later analysis dropped more than 500 nucleotide sequences that were highly shared and had low generation probability. A later analysis calculated a clonal expansion index for each public chain from normalized within-repertoire ranks of inferred template counts. Generation probabilities in a later analysis came from a VDJ recombination model fitted to out-of-frame rearrangements, and those results were checked against IGoR. A later analysis scored TCR-TCR, TCR-HLA and TCR-CMV co-occurrence with hypergeometric tests, applying a repertoire-size bias correction to TCR pairs. A later analysis estimated false discovery rates by permuting HLA or CMV assignments 20 times. In a later analysis, co-occurring TCRs were grouped using DBSCAN, and TCRdist sequence similarity was added for clustering within HLA-allele-positive subsets. For co-occurrence clustering, repertoires with fewer than 30,000 or more than 120,000 public chains were excluded, along with roughly 5 repertoires with anomalous nucleotide sharing. TCRdb carries this immuneACCESS record with in-frame sequences only. Its versions omit some clonotypes, under half of them owing to an unresolved V gene in the studies checked, with the rest unexplained. Clonal size and the V and J genes are those of that table, whereas D and trimming came from the DNA. The sample yields about 130,000 clones; around 63% were counted once. The ten largest make up 1.6% of the sample.

The sample was PBMCs. The origin of this receptor is a human donor in good health. The chain links TRBV4-1 with TRBJ2-5; the junction holds 8 bases that match TRBD2. In nucleotides, the sequence is TGCGCCAGCAGCTTAGCGGGATTGGAGACCCAGTACTTC. It codes for CASSLAGLETQYF.